The T cell receptor (beta chain) described here comes from a study of PD-1 blockade in classical Hodgkin lymphoma. Study-level points and caveats: For complete responders, baseline diversity was comparable to that of newly diagnosed patients.

The assay was immunoSEQ multiplex PCR, and TCRdb's table has in-frame clones only and misses some. The sample has 25,000 to 30,000 clones; approximately 72% are singletons. Germline V gene lookup returns CDR1 SGDLS and CDR2 YYNGEE. The V and J ends lost 3 bases and 6 bases, in that order; junction bases with no gene match: 11. The CDR3 is made up of 15 amino acids. Only one count was recorded for this clone. Its specificity is unknown. Relapse was seen in all patients after autologous stem cell transplantation, and brentuximab vedotin exposure was variable. The TCR comes from a human donor with classical Hodgkin lymphoma. The sample consisted of peripheral blood mononuclear cells (PBMCs), taken before the second cycle of nivolumab. The V gene is TRBV9, the J gene TRBJ1-2; 7 bases map to TRBD1. CDR3 protein: CASSADRALANGYTF. CDR3 in DNA: TGTGCCAGCAGCGCAGACAGGGCCTTGGCGAATGGCTACACCTTC.